The T cell receptor beta chain under discussion was sequenced for a study of STAT5B mutations in CD4+ large granular lymphocyte leukemia (dated by TCRdb to the early 2020s). Looking at the study overall: Among healthy controls, the CDR3 'QG' motif was associated with a particular HLA allele. The study compared the TCRbeta repertoires of patients with CD4+ T-cell large granular lymphocyte leukemia against those of healthy blood donors. Flow cytometry performed on FACSCanto II or FACSVerse showed that the purified fractions had more than 95% purity among lymphocytes. The research as a whole found: Main leukemic clonotypes were private to each patient, although roughly 26% appeared at low frequency in other patients' non-leukemic repertoires. Enrichment of TRBV06-family usage was observed among the top patient clones (8/27) relative to healthy controls (2/35). CD4-sorted patient repertoires appeared more clonal than healthy CD4+ repertoires, and this difference persisted after removing the putative leukemic clones. The data were not HLA-matched, and the higher clonality in CD4+ T-LGLL than in CD8+ T-LGLL could be due to the relatively small sample size.

The immunoSEQ assay at survey resolution was used to sequence TCRbeta rearrangements from genomic DNA. Per the source publication's procedure: A lowest detectable productive clonotype frequency of 2.59 x 10-5 was observed in the TCR sequencing data. Analyses included only productive TCRbeta rearrangements, meaning complete and in-frame sequences. The clonality of each sample was calculated as Simpson clonality in the immunoSEQ Analyzer version 3.0. Based on frequency, clones were grouped as very rare, small, medium, large (1-20%) or hyperexpanded (>20%). OLGA 1.2.3 estimated generation probabilities, VDJtools produced V-gene circos plots, VDJdb was queried for specificities, and GLIPH identified CDR3 motifs. The table comes from immuneACCESS by way of TCRdb, which keeps in-frame sequences with V and J called. Part of the clones is missing from these tables; in studies checked, under half for an unresolved V gene and the rest for unknown reasons. The D gene and trimming were derived from the DNA, and the V and J assignments and clone size from that table. The sample profile shows 30,000 to 40,000 clones; more than 65% of them were found once. Together, the top ten hold roughly 2.3% of the sample.

Including cysteine and phenylalanine, the CDR3 has 15 amino acids. Here the CDR3 DNA is all that survives: 45 bases in frame from base 1. As encoded in the germline V gene (reference sequence), CDR1 is MNHEY while CDR2 is SMNVEV. On this clone itself: Its target antigen remains unknown. At one end, the junction sequence differs from germline, possibly due to a read error. This specimen includes other DNA sequences encoding the same CDR3.

Healthy controls were some 35 blood donors whose buffy coats came from the Finnish Red Cross blood service. All TCR-sequenced material derived from peripheral blood: patient blood samples and healthy donor buffy coats. Peripheral blood mononuclear cells were isolated by Ficoll-Hypaque gradient centrifugation. CD4+ cells were purified magnetically from the buffy coats of healthy controls. The Gentra Puregene Cell and Tissue kit was used for genomic DNA extraction, and quantification was performed on a Qubit 2.0 fluorometer. The specimen was CD4+ T cells from blood buffy coats. The source is a human donor in good health. The rearranged chain carries TRBV27 and TRBJ2-7, with a tentative D gene TRBD1 over 5 matching bases. DNA sequence: TGTGCCAGCAGTTCCCCGGCAGGGTCCTCCTACGAACAGTACTTC. Its product reads: CASSSPAGSSYEQYF.